This T cell receptor beta chain was sequenced in a study of monozygotic twins with inflammatory bowel disease. Germline V gene sequence: CDR1 LGHDT, CDR2 YNNKEL (reference sequence). The CDR3 sequence is 14 residues long. Generation of cDNA took place in eight separate reactions per sample. Reanalyzing the 5' RACE reads, TCRdb keeps one entry per CDR3 protein, without DNA. The repertoire shows 400,000 to 500,000 distinct CDR3 sequences; the top ten hold 2% to 3%. The sequence was collected from a human donor with ulcerative colitis or Crohn's disease, or a healthy co-twin of an affected twin (not recorded which). The sample was blood. The rearrangement links TRBV3-1 to TRBJ1-2; TCRdb selects TRBD1, and the lack of DNA leaves this call unchecked. CDR3 region: CASSQRVAGDGYTF.